This T cell receptor beta chain was recorded in a study of cytomegalovirus exposure and HLA in healthy donors. General observations from the study: A missense variant in DCLRE1C was later tied to TCR beta V- and J-gene trimming.

Unrecorded immune exposures were likely, despite nominal health at sampling. Amplification used 60 Vbeta primers and 13 Jbeta primers. Assay used: immunoSEQ multiplex PCR; TCRdb lists only in-frame clones, some missing. The sample lists roughly 230,000 clones; 70% to 90% were seen once. The V and J ends lost 3 bases and 8 bases, in that order; junction bases with no gene match: 10. The CDR3 contains 15 residues. Germline values: CDR1 MNHEY, CDR2 SMNVEV (reference sequence). Turning to this clone: Antigen specificity is unknown.

The sample consisted of PBMCs. The clonotype comes from a girl under 10 years old in good health and CMV-seronegative. This chain uses TRBV27 with TRBJ2-1, with TRBD2 matching over 7 bases. CDR3 sequence (DNA): TGTGCCAGCAGTTTCAAGCGGGACTTTTCGGATGAGCAGTTCTTC. Translation: CASSFKRDFSDEQFF.